The subject of this entry is one T cell receptor (beta chain). Only in-frame clones appear in the TCRdb table, and some are missing; sequencing was by immunoSEQ multiplex PCR. The profile shows about 81,000 clones, about 94% of them singletons. The sample originates from a study of technical replicates of blood from a few donors. In germline, CDR1 is SGHRS, CDR2 YFSETQ. V lost 1 base, J lost 4 bases, and 11 bases lay in between. This CDR3 has 14 amino acids. The clonotype originates from a human donor in good health. Sequenced: T cells isolated from PBMCs. This chain joins TRBV5-1 and TRBJ1-2; D ambiguous. In nucleotides, the CDR3 is TGCGCCAGCAGCTTGCGTGAAGCCCCCTATGGCTACACCTTC. Protein: CASSLREAPYGYTF.